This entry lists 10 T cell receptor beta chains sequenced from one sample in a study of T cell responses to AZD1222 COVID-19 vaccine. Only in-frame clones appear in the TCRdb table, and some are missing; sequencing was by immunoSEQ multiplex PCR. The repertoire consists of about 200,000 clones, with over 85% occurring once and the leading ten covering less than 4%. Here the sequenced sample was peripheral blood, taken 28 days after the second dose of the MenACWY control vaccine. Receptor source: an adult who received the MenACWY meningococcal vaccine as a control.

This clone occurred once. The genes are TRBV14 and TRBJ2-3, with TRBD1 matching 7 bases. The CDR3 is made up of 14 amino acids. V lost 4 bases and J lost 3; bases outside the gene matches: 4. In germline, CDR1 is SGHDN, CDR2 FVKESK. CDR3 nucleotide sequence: TGTGCCAGCAGCCTTGGGACAGCAACAGATACGCAGTATTTT. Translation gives CASSLGTATDTQYF. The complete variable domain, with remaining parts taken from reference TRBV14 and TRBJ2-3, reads EAGVTQFPSHSVIEKGQTVTLRCDPISGHDNLYWYRRVMGKEIKFLLHFVKESKQDESGMPNNRFLAERTGGTYSTLKVQPAELEDSGVYFCASSLGTATDTQYFGPGTRLTVL.

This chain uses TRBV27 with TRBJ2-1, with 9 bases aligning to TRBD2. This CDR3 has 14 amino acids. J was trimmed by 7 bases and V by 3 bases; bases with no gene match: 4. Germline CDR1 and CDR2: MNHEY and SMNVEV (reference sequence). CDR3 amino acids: CASSFSSGSNEQFF. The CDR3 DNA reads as TGTGCCAGCAGTTTCAGTAGCGGGAGTAATGAGCAGTTCTTC.

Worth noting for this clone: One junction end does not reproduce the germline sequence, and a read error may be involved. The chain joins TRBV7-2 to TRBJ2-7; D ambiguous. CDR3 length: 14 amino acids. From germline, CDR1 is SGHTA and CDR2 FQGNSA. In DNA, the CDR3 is TGTGCCAGCAGGTTAGGTGACACTCGAGTCGAGCAGTACTTC. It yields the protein CASRLGDTRVEQYF.

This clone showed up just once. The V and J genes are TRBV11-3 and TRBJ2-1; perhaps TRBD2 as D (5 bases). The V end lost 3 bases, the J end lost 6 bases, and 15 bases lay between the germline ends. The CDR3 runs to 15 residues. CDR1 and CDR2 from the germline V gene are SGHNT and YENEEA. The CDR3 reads CASSFSGKRANEQFF. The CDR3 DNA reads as TGTGCCAGCAGCTTCTCCGGGAAAAGGGCCAATGAGCAGTTCTTC.

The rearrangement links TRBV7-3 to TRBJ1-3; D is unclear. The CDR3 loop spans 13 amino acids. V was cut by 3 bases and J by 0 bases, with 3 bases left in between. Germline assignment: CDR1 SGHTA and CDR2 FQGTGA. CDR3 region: CASSFNSGNTIYF. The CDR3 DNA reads TGTGCCAGCAGCTTTAACTCTGGAAACACCATATATTTT.

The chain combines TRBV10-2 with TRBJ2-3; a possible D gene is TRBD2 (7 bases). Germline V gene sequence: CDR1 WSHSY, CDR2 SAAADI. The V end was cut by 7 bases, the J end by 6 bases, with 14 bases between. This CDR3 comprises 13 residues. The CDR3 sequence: CASMMGGLDTQYF. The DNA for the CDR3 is TGCGCCAGCATGATGGGGGGGCTGGATACGCAGTATTTT.

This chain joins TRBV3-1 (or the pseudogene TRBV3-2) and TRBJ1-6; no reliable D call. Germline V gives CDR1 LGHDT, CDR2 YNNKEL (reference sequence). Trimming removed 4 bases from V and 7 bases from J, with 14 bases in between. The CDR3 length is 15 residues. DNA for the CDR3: TGTGCCAGCAGCCGCCTAGGACGGGAAAATTCACCCCTCCACTTT. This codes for CASSRLGRENSPLHF.

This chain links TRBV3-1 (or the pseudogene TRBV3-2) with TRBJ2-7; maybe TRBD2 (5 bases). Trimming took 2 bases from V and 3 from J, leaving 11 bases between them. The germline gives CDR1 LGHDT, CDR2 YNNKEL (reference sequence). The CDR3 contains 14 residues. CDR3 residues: CASSQMASSYEQYF. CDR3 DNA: TGTGCCAGCAGCCAAATGGCTAGCAGCTACGAGCAGTACTTC.

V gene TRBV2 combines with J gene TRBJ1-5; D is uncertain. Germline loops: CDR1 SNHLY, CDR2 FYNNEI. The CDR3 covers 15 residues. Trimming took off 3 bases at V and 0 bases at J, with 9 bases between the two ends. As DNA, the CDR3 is TGTGCCAGCAGTGACCGGATCACTAGCAATCAGCCCCAGCATTTT. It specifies CASSDRITSNQPQHF. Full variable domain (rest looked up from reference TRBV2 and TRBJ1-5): EPEVTQTPSHQVTQMGQEVILRCVPISNHLYFYWYRQILGQKVEFLVSFYNNEISEKSEIFDDQFSVERPDGSNFTLKIRSTKLEDSAMYFCASSDRITSNQPQHFGDGTRLSIL.

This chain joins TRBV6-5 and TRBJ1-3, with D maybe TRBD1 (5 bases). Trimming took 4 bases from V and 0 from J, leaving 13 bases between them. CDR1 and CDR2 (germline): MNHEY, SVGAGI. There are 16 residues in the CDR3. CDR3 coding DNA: TGTGCCAGCAGTTTAGGGACCCTCGCCTCTGGAAACACCATATATTTT. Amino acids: CASSLGTLASGNTIYF.